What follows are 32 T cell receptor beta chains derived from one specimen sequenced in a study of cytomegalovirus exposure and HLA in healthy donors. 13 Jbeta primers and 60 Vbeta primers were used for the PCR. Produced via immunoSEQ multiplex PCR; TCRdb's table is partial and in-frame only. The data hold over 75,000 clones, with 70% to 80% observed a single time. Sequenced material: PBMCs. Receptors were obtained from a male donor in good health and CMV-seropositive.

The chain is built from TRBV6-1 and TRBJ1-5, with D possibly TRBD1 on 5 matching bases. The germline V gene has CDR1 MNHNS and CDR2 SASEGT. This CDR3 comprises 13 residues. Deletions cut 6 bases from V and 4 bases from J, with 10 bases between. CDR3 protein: CASRGEGNQPQHF. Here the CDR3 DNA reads TGTGCCAGCAGGGGGGAGGGAAATCAGCCCCAGCATTTT.

The CDR3, as DNA: TGCGCCAGCAGCCCCACAGCGAACACCGGGGAGCTGTTTTTT. Its translation is CASSPTANTGELFF. The rearrangement uses TRBV5-1 and TRBJ2-2, with no clear D. The CDR3 extends over 14 amino acids. V was trimmed by 4 bases and J by 0 bases, leaving 7 bases between them. Germline-derived CDR1 and CDR2 are SGHRS and YFSETQ.

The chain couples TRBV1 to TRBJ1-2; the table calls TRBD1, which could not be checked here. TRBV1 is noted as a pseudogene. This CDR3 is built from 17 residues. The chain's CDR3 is CTSDFGGRVPLNYGYTF. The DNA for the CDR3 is TGCACCAGCGATTTTGGGGGCAGGGTCCCCCTTAACTATGGCTACACCTTC.

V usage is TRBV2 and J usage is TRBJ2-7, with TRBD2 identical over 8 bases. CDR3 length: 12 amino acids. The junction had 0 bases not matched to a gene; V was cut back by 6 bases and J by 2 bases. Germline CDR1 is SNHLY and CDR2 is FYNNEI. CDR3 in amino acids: CASSGGAYEQYF. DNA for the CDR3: TGTGCCAGCAGCGGGGGGGCCTACGAGCAGTACTTC.

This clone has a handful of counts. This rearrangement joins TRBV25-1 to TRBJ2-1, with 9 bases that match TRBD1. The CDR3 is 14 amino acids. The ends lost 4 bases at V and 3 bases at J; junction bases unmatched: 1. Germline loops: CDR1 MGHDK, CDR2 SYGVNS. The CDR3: CASSGGQGYNEQFF. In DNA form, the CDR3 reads TGTGCCAGCAGTGGGGGACAGGGCTACAATGAGCAGTTCTTC.

CDR3 sequence: CASSPRMGGEAFF. CDR3 bases: TGTGCCAGCAGCCCCAGGATGGGCGGGGAAGCTTTCTTT. The J gene is TRBJ1-1, the V gene TRBV14; D is uncertain. Germline V gene sequence: CDR1 SGHDN, CDR2 FVKESK. The CDR3 is made up of 13 amino acids. The germline V and J ends were trimmed by 4 bases and 8 bases, with 14 bases remaining between them.

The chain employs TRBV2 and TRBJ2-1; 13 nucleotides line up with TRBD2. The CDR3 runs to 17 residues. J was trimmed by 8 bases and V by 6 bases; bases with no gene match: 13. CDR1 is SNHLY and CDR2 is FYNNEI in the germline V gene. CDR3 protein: CASRSPMTSGGFDEQFF. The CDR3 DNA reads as TGTGCCAGCAGGAGCCCCATGACTAGCGGGGGGTTCGATGAGCAGTTCTTC.

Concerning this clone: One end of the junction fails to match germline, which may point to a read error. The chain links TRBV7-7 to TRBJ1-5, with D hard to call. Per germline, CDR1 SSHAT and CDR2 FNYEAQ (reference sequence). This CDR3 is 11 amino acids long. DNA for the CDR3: TGTGCTAGCAGCCTCCGTTCGGCCCAGCATTTT. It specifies CASSLRSAQHF.

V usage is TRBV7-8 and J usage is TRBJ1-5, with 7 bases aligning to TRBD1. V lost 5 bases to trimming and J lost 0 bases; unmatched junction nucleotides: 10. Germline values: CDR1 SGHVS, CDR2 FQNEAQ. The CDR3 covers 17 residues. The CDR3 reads CASSAPGTAYSNQPQHF. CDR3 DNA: TGTGCCAGCAGCGCACCCGGGACAGCCTATAGCAATCAGCCCCAGCATTTT.

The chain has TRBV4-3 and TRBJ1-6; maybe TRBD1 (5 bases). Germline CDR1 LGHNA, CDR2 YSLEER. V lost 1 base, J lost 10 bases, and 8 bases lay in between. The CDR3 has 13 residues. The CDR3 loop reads CASSQGGRSPLHF. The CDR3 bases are TGCGCCAGCAGCCAAGGGGGGAGGTCACCCCTCCACTTT.

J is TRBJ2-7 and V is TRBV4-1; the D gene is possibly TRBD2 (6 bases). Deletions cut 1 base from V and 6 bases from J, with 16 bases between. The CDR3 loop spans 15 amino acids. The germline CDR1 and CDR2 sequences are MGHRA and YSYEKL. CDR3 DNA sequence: TGCGCCAGCAGCCAAGGGCCGGGGGTCTCGTTCGAGCAGTACTTC. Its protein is CASSQGPGVSFEQYF.

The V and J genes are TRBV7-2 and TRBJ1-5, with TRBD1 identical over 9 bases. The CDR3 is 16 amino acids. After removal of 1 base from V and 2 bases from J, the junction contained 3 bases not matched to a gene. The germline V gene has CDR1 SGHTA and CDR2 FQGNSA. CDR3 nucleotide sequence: TGTGCCAGCAGCTTAGACAGGGGGCACGGCAATCAGCCCCAGCATTTT. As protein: CASSLDRGHGNQPQHF. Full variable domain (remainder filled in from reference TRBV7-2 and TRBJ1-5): GAGVSQSPSNKVTEKGKDVELRCDPISGHTALYWYRQSLGQGLEFLIYFQGNSAPDKSGLPSDRFSAERTGGSVSTLTIQRTQQEDSAVYLCASSLDRGHGNQPQHFGDGTRLSIL.

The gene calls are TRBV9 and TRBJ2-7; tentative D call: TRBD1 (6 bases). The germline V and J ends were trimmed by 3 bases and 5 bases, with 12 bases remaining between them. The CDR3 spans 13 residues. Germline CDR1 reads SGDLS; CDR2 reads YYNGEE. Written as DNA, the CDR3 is TGTGCCAGCAGCGCGGGACAAACCCACGAGCAGTACTTC. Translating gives CASSAGQTHEQYF.

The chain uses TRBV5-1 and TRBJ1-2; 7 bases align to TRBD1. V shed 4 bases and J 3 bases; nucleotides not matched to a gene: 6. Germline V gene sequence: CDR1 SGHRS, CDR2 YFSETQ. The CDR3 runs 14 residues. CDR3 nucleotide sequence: TGCGCCAGCAGCAATTCGACAGGGTACTATGGCTACACCTTC. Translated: CASSNSTGYYGYTF. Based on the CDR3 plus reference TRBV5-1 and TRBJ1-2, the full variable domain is KAGVTQTPRYLIKTRGQQVTLSCSPISGHRSVSWYQQTPGQGLQFLFEYFSETQRNKGNFPGRFSGRQFSNSRSEMNVSTLELGDSALYLCASSNSTGYYGYTFGSGTRLTVV.

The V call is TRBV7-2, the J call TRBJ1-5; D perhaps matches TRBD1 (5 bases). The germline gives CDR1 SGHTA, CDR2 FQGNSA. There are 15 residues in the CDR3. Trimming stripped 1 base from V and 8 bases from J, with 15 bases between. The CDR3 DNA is TGTGCCAGCAGCTTAGACGGCAGGGCGGTGGAGCCCCAGCATTTT. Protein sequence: CASSLDGRAVEPQHF. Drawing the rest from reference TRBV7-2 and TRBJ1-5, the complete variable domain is GAGVSQSPSNKVTEKGKDVELRCDPISGHTALYWYRQSLGQGLEFLIYFQGNSAPDKSGLPSDRFSAERTGGSVSTLTIQRTQQEDSAVYLCASSLDGRAVEPQHFGDGTRLSIL.

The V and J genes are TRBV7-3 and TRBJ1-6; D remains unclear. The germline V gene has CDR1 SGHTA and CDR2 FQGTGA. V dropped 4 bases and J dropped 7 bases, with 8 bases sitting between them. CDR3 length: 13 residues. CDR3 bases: TGTGCCAGCAGCTCATGGGAGAATTCACCCCTCCACTTT. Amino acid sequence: CASSSWENSPLHF.

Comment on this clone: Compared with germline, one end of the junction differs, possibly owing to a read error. CDR3 residues: CASSRTENTEAFF. The CDR3 bases are TGTGCTAGCAGCCGCACAGAGAACACTGAAGCTTTCTTT. The chain carries TRBV7-7 and TRBJ1-1; D remains ambiguous. The length of the CDR3 is 13 residues. Germline V gene lookup returns CDR1 SSHAT and CDR2 FNYEAQ (reference sequence).

The CDR3 loop reads CASSVDGQMNTEAFF. The CDR3 nucleotides are TGTGCCAGCAGCGTAGACGGACAGATGAACACTGAAGCTTTCTTT. V gene TRBV9 combines with J gene TRBJ1-1; tentative D call: TRBD1 (6 bases). In germline, CDR1 is SGDLS, CDR2 YYNGEE. The CDR3 is 15 amino acids. The V end lost 0 bases, the J end lost 0 bases, and 9 bases lay between the germline ends.

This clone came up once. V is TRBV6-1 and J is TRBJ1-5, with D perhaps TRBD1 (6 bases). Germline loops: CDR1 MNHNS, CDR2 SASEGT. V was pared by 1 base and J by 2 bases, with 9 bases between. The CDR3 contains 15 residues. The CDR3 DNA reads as TGTGCCAGCAGTGAAGTTCAGGGGCGCAATCAGCCCCAGCATTTT. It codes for CASSEVQGRNQPQHF.

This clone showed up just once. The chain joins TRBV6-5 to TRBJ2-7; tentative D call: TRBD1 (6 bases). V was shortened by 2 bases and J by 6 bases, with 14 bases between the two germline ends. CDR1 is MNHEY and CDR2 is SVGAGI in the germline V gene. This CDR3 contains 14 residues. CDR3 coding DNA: TGTGCCAGCAGTTACCCCGGGGCAGGGGCCGAGCAGTACTTC. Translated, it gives CASSYPGAGAEQYF.

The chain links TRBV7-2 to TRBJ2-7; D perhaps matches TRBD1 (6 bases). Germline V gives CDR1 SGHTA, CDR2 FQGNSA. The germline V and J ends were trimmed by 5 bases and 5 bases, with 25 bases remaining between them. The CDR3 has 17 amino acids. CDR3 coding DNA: TGTGCCAGCAGCCCTCTAAACGCAAACAGGGTAAGTAACGAGCAGTACTTC. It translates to CASSPLNANRVSNEQYF.

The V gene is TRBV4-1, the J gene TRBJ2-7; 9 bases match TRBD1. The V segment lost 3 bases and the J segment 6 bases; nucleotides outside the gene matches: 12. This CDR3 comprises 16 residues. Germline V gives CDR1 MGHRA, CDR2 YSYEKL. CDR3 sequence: CASSHIPGQGTGEQYF. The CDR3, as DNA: TGCGCCAGCAGCCACATACCGGGACAGGGTACGGGCGAGCAGTACTTC.

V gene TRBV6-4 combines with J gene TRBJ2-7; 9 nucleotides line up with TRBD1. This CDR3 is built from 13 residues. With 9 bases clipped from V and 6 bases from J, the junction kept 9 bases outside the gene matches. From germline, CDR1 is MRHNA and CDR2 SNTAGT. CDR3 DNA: TGTGCCAGATACCGGGACAGGGTGTGCGAGCAGTACTTC. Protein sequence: CARYRDRVCEQYF.

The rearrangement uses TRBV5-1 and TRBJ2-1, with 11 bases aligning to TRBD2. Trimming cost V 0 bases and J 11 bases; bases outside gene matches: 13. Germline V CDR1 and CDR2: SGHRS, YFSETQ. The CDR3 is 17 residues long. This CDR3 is CASSLDGSSGGAFKQFF. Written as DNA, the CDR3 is TGCGCCAGCAGCTTGGATGGGAGTAGCGGGGGGGCATTCAAGCAGTTCTTC.

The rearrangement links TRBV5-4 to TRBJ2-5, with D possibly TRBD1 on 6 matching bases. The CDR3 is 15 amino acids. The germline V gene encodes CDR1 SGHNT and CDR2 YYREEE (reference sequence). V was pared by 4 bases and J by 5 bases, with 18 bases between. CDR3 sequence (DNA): TGTGCCAGCAGCCCCCACCAGGGGTCCTCGGAGACCCAGTACTTC. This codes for CASSPHQGSSETQYF.

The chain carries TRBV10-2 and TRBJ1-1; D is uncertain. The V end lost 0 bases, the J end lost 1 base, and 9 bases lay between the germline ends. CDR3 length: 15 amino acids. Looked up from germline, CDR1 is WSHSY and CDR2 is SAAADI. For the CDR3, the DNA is TGCGCCAGCAGTGAGTCCCCGTTATCGAACACTGAAGCTTTCTTT. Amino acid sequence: CASSESPLSNTEAFF.

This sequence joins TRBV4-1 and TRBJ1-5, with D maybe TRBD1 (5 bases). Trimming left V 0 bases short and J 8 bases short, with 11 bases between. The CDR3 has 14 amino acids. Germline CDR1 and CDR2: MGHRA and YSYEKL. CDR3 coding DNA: TGCGCCAGCAGCCAAGAGCGGGGCGAGGAGCCCCAGCATTTT. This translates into CASSQERGEEPQHF.

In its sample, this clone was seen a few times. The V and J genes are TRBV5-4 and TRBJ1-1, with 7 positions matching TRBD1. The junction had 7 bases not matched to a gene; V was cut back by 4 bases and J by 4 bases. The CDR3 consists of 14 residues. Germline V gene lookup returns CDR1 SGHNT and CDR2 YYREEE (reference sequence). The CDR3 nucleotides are TGTGCCAGCAGCGCCTCGACAGGGCGCACTGAAGCTTTCTTT. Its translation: CASSASTGRTEAFF.

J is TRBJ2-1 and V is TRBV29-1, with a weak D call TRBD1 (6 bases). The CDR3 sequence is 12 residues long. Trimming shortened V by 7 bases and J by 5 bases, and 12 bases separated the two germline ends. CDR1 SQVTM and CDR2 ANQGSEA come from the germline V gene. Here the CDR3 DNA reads TGCAGCGCCAGGGGACCCAACAATGAGCAGTTCTTC. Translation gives CSARGPNNEQFF.

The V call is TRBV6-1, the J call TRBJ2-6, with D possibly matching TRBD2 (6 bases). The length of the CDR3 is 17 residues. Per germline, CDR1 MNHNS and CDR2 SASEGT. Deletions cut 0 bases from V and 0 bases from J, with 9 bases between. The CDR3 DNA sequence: TGTGCCAGCAGTGAAGCCGGGGGACCCTCTGGGGCCAACGTCCTGACTTTC. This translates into CASSEAGGPSGANVLTF.

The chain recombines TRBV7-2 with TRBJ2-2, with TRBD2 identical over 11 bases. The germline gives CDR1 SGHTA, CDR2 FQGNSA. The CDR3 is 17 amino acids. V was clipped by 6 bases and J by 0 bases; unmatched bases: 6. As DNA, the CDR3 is TGTGCCAGCAGGCCGATGACTAGCGGGACGAACACCGGGGAGCTGTTTTTT. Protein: CASRPMTSGTNTGELFF.

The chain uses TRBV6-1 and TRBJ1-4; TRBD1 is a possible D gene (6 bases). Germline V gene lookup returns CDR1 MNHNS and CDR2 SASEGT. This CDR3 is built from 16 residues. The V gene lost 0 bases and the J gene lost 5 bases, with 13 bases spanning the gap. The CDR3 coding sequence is TGTGCCAGCAGTGAAGCGCGGGGGGCGGGAAATGAAAAACTGTTTTTT. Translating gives CASSEARGAGNEKLFF.